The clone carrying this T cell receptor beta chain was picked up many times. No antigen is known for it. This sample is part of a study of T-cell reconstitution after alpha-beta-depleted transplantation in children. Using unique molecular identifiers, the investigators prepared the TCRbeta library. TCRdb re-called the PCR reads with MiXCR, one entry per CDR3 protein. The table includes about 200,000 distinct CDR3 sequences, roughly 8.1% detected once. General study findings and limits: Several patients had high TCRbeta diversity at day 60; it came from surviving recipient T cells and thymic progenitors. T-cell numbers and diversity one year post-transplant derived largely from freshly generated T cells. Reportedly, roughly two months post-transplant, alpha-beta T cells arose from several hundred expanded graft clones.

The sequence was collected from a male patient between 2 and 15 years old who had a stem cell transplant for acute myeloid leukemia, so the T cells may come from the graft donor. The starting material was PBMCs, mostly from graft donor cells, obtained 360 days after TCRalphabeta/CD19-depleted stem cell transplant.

CDR3: CASSLALVRDDSPSTDTQYF. The CDR3 nucleotides read TGTGCCAGCAGCTTAGCGCTAGTCCGAGACGATTCCCCTAGCACAGATACGCAGTATTTT. V and J are TRBV11-1 and TRBJ2-3; no definite D call. V was pared by 0 bases and J by 0 bases, with 22 bases between. This CDR3 is 20 amino acids long. Germline CDR1 and CDR2: SGHAT and FQDESV (reference sequence).